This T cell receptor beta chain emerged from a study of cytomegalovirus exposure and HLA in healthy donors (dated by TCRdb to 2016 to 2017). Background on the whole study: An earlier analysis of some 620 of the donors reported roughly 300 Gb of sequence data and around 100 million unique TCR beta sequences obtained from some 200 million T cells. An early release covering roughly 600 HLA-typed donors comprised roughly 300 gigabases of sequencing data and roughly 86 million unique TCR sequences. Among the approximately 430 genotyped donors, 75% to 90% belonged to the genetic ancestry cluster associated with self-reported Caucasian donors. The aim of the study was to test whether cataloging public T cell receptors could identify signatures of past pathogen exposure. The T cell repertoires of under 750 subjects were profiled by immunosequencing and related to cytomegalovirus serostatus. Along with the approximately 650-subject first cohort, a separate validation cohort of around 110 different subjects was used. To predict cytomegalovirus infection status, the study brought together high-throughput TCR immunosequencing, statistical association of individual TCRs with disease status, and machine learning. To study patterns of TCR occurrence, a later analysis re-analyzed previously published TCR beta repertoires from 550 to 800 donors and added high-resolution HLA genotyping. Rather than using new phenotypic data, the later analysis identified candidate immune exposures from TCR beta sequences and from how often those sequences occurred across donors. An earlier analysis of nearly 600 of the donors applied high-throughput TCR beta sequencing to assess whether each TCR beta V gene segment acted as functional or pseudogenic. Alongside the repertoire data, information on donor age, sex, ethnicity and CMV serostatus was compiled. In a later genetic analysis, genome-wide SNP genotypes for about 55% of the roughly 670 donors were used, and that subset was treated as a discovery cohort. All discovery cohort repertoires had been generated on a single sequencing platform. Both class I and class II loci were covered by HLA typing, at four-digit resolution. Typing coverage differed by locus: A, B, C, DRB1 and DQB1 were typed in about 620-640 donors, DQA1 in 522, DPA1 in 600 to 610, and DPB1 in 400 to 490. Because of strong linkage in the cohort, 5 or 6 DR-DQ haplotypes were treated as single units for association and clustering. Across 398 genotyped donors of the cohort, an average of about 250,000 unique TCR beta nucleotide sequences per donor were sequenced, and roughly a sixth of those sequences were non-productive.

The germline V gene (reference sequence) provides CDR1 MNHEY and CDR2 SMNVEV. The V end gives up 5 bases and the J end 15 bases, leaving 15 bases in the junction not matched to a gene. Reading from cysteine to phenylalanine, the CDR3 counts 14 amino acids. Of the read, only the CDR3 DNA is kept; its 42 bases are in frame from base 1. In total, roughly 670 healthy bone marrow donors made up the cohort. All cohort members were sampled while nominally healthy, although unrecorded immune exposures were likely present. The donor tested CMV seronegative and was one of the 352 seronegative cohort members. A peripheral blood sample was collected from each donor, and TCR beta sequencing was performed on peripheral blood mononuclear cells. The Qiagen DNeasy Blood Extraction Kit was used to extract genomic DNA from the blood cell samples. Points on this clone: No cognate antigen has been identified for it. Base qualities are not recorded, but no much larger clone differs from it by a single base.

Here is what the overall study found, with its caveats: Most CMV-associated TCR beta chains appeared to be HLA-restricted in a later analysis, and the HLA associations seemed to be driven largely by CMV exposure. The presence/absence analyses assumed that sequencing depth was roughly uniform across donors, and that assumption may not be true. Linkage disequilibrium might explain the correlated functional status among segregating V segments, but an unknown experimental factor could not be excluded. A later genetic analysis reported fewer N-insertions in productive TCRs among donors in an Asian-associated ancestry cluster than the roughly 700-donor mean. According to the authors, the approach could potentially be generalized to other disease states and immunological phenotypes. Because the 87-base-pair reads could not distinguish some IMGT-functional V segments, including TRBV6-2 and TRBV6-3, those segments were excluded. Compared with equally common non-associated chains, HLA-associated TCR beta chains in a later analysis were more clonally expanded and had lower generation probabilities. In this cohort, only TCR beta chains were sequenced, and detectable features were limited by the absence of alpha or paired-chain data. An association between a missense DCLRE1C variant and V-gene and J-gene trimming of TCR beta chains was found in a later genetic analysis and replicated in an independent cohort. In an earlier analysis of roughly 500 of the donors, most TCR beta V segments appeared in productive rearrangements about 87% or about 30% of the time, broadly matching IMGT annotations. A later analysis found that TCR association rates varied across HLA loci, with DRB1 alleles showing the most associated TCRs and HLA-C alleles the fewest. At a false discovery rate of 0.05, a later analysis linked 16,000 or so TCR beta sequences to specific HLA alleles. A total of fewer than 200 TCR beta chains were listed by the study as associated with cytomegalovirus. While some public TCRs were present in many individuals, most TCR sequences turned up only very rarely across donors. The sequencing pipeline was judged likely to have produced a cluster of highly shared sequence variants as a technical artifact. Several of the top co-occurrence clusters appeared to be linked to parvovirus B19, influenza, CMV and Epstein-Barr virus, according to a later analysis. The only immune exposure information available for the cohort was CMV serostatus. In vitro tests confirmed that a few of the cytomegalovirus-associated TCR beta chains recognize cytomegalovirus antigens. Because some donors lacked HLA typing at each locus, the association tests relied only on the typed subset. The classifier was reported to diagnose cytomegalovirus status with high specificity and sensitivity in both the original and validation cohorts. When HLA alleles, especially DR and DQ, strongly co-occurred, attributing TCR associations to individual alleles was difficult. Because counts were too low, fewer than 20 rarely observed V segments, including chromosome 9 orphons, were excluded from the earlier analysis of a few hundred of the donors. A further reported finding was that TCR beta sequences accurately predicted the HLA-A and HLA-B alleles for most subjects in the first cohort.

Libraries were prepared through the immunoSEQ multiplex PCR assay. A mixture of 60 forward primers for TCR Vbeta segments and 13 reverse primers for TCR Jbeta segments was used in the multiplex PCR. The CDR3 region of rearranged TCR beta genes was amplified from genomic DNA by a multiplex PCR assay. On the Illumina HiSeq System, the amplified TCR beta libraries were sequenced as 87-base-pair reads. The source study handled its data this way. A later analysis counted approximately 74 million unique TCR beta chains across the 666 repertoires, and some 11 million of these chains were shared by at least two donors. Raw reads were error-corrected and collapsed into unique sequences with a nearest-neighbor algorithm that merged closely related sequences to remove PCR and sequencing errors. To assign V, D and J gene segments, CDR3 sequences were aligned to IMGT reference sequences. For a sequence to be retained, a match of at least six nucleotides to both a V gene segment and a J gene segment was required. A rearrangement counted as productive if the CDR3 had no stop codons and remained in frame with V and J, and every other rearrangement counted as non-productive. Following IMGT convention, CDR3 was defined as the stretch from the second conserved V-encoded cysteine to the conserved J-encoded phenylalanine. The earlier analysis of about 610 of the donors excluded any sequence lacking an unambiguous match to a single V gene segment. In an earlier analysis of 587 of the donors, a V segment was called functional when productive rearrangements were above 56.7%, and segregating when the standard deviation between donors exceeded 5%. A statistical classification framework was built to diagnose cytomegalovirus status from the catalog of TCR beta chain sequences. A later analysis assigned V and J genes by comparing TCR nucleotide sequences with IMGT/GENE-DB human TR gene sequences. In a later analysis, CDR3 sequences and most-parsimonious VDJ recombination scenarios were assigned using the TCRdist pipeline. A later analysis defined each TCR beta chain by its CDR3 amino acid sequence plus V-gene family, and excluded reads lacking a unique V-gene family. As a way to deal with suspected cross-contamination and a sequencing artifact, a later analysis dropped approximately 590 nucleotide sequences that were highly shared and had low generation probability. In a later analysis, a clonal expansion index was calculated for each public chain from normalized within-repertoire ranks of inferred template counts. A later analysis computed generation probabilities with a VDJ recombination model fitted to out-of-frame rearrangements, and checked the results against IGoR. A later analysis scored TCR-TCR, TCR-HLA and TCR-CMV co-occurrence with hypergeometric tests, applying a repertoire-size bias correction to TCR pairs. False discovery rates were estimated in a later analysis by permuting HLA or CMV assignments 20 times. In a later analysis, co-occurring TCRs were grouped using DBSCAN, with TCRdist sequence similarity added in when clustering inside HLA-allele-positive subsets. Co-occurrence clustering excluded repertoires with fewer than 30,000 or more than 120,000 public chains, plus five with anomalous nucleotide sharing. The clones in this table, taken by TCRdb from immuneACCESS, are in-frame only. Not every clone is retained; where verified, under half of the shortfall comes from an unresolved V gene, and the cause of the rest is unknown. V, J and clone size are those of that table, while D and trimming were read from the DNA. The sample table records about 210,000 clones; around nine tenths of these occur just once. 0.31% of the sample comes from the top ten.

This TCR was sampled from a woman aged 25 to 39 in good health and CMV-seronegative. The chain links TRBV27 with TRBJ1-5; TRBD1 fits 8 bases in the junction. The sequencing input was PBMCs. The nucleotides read TGTGCCAGCAGTCCCACCGCCGGGACAGGTGTATGGCATTTT. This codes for CASSPTAGTGVWHF.